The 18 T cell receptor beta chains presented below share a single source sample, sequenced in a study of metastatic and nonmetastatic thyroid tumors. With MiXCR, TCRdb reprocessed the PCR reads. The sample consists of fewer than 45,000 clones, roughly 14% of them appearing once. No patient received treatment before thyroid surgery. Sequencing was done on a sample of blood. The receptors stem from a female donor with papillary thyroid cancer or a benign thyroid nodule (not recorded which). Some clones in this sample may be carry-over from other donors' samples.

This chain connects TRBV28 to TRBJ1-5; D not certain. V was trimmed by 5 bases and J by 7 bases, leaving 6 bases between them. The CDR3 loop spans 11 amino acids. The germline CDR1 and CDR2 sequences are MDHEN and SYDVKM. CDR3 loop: CASSGEQPQHF. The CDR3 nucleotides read TGTGCCAGCAGTGGGGAACAGCCCCAGCATTTT.

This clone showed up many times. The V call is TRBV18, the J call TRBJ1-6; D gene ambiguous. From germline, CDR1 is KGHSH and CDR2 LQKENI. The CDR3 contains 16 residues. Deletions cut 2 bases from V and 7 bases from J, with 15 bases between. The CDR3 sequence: CASSPIGVEGNSPLHF. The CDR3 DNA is TGTGCCAGCTCACCAATTGGGGTAGAGGGCAATTCACCCCTCCACTTT.

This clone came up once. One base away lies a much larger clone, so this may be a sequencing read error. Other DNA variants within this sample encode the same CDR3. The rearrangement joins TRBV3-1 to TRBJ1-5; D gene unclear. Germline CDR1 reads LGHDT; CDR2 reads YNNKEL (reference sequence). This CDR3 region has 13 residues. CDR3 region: CASSQSPDQPQHF. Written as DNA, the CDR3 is TGTGCCAGCAGCCAGTCTCCGGATCAGCCACAGCATTTT. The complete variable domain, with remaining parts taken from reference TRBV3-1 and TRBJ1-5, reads DTAVSQTPKYLVTQMGNDKSIKCEQNLGHDTMYWYKQDSKKFLKIMFSYNNKELIINETVPNRFSPKSPDKAHLNLHINSLELGDSAVYFCASSQSPDQPQHFGDGTRLSIL.

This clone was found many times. CDR3 in amino acids: CATSSRSSYNEQFF. CDR3 nucleotide sequence: TGTGCCACCAGCAGCAGGAGCTCCTACAATGAGCAGTTCTTC. This chain connects TRBV15 to TRBJ2-1; D not resolved. Trimming took 3 bases from V and 0 from J, leaving 6 bases between them. The germline gives CDR1 LNHNV, CDR2 YYDKDF (reference sequence). This CDR3 region has 14 residues.

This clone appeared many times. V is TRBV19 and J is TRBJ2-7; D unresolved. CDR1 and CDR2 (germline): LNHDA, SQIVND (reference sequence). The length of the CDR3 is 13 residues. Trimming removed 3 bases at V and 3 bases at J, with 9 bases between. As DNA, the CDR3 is TGTGCCAGTAGTATTGTTGTCTTCTACGAGCAGTACTTC. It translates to CASSIVVFYEQYF.

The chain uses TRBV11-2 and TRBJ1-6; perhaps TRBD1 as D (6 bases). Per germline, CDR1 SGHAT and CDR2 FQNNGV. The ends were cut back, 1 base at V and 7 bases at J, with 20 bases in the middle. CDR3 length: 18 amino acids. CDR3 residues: CASSLVPTGPGMNSPLHF. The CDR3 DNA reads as TGTGCCAGCAGCTTAGTCCCTACAGGGCCGGGAATGAATTCACCCCTCCACTTT.

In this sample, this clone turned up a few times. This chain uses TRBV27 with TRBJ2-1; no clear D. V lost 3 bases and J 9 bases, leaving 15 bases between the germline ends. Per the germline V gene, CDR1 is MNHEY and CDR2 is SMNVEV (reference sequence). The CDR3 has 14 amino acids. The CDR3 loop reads CASSFIGNYGEQFF. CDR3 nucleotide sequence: TGTGCCAGCAGTTTTATTGGGAATTACGGTGAGCAGTTCTTC.

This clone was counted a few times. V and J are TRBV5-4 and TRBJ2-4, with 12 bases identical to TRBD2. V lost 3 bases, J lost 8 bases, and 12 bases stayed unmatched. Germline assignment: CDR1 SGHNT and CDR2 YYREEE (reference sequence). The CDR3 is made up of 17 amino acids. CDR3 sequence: CASSSLAGGPLGDIQYF. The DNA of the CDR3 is TGTGCCAGCAGCTCGCTAGCGGGAGGGCCTCTGGGGGACATTCAGTACTTC.

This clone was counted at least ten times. Written as DNA, the CDR3 is TGTGCCAGCAGCCCAAACAGGGAAATCTCCTACGAGCAGTACTTC. Translated: CASSPNREISYEQYF. The chain recombines TRBV11-1 with TRBJ2-7; TRBD1 is a possible D gene (6 bases). V was clipped by 5 bases and J by 0 bases, with 14 bases between them. The CDR3 is made up of 15 amino acids. Germline V gene sequence: CDR1 SGHAT, CDR2 FQDESV (reference sequence). The whole variable domain, remainder taken from reference TRBV11-1 and TRBJ2-7, is EAEVAQSPRYKITEKSQAVAFWCDPISGHATLYWYRQILGQGPELLVQFQDESVVDDSQLPKDRFSAERLKGVDSTLKIQPAELGDSAMYLCASSPNREISYEQYFGPGTRLTVT.

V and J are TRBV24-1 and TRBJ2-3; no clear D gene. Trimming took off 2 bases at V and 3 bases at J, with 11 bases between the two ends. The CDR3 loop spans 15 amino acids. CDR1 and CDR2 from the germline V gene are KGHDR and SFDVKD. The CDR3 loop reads CATSDSVTLTDTQYF. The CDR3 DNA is TGTGCCACCAGTGATTCGGTTACACTTACAGATACGCAGTATTTT.

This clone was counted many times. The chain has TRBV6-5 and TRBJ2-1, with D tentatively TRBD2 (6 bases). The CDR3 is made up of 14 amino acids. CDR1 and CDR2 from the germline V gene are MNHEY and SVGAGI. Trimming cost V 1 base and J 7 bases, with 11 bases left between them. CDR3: CASSYFGSLNEQFF. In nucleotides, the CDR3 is TGTGCCAGCAGTTACTTCGGGAGTTTAAATGAGCAGTTCTTC.

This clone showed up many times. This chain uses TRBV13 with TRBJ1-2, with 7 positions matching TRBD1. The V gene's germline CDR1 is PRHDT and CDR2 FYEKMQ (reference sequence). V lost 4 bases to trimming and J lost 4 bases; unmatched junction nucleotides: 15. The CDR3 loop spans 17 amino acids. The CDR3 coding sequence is TGTGCCAGCAGCTCCCTCCCCAGGGGGGCAGGGGGCTATGGCTACACCTTC. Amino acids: CASSSLPRGAGGYGYTF.

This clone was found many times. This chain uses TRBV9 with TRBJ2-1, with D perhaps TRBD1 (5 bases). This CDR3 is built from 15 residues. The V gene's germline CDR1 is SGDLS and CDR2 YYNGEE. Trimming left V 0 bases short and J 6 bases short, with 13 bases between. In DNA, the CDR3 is TGTGCCAGCAGCGTAGGTCTGGACACTCCCAATGAGCAGTTCTTC. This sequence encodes CASSVGLDTPNEQFF.

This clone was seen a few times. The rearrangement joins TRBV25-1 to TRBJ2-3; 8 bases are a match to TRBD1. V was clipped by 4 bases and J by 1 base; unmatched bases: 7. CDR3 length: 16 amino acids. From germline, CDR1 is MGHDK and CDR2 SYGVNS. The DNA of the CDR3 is TGTGCCAGCAGTGCTCACAGGGGGACGGGCACAGATACGCAGTATTTT. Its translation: CASSAHRGTGTDTQYF.

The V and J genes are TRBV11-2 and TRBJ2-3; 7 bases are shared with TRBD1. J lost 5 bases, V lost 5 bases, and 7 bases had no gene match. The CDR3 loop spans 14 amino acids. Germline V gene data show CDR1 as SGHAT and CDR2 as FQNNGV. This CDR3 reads CASSQDRVGDTQYF. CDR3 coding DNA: TGTGCCAGCAGCCAAGACAGGGTTGGAGATACGCAGTATTTT.

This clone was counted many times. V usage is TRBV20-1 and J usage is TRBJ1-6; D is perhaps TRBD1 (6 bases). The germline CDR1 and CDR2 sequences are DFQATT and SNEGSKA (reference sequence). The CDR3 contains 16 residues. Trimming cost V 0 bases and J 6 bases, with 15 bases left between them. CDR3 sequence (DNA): TGCAGTGCTAGAGATCAGGGGAAAGGGTCTAATTCACCCCTCCACTTT. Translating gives CSARDQGKGSNSPLHF.

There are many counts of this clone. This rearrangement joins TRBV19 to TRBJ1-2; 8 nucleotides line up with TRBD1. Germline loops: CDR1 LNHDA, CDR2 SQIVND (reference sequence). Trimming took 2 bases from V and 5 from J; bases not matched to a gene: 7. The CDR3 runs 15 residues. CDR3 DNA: TGTGCCAGTAGTATATCGGACAGGGAGGGGTATGGCTACACCTTC. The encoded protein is CASSISDREGYGYTF.

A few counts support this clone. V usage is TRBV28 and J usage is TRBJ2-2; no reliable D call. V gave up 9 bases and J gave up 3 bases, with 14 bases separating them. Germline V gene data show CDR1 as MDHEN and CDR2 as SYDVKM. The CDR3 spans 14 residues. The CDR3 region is CASRVNPDTGELFF. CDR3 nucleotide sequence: TGTGCCAGTCGGGTCAACCCGGACACCGGGGAGCTGTTTTTT.